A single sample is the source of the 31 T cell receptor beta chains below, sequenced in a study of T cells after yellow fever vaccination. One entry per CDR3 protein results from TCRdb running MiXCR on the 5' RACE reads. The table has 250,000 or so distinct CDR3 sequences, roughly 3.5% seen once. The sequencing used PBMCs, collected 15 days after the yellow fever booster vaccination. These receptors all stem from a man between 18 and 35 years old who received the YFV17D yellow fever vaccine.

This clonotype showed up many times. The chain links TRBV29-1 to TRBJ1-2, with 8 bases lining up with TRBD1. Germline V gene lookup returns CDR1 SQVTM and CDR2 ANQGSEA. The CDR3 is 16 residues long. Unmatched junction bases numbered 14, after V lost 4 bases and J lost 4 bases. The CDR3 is CSVVSRGRSSGYGYTF. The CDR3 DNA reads TGCAGCGTTGTATCCAGGGGGCGGTCCTCGGGCTATGGCTACACCTTC.

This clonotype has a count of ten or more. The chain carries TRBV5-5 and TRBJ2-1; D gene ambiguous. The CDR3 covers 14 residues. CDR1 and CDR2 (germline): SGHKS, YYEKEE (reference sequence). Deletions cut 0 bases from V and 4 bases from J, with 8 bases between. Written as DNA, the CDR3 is TGTGCCAGCAGCTTGGGGACGGTATACAATGAGCAGTTCTTC. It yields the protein CASSLGTVYNEQFF.

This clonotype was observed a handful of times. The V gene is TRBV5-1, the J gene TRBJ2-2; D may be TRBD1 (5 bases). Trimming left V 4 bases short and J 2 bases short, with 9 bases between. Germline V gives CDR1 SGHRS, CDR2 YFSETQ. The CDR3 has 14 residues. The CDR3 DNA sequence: TGCGCCAGCAGCCGAGGACACAACACCGGGGAGCTGTTTTTT. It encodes CASSRGHNTGELFF.

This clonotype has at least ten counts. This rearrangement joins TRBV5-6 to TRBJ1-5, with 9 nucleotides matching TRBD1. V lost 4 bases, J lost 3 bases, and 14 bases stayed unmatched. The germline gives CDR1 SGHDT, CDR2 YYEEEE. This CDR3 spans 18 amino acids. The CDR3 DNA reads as TGTGCCAGCAGCGATTCGGGGACAGGGATCGGTAACAATCAGCCCCAGCATTTT. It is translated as CASSDSGTGIGNNQPQHF.

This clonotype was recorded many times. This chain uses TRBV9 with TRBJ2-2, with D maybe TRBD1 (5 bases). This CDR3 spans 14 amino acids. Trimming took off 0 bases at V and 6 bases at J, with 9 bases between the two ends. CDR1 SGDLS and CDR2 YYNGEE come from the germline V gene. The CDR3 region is CASSVEQVAGELFF. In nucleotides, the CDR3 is TGTGCCAGCAGCGTAGAACAGGTGGCCGGGGAGCTGTTTTTT.

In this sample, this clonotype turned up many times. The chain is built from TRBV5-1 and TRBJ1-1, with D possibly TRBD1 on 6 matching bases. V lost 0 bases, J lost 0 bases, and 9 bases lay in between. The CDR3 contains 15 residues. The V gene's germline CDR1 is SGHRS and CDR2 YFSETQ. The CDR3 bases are TGCGCCAGCAGCTTGGTAGGGACAATGAACACTGAAGCTTTCTTT. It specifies CASSLVGTMNTEAFF.

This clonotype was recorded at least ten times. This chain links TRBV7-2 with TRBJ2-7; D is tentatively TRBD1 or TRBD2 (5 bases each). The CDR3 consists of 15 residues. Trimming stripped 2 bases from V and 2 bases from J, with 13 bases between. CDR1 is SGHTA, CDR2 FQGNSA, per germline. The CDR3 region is CASSLSGAIAYEQYV. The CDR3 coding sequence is TGTGCCAGCAGCTTATCCGGGGCTATCGCCTACGAGCAGTACGTC.

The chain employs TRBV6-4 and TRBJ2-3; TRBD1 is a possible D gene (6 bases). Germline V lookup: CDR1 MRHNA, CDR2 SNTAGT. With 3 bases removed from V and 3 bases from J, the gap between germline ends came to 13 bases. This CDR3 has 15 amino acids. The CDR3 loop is CASSETRGGTDTQYF. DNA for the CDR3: TGTGCCAGCAGTGAAACCAGGGGTGGGACAGATACGCAGTATTTT.

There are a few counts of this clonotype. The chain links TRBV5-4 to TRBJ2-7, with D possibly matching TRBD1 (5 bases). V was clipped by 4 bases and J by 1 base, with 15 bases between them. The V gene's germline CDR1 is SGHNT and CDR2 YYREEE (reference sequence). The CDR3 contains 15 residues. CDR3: CASSQDRRRSYEQYF. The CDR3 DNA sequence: TGTGCCAGCAGCCAAGACAGACGTAGGTCCTACGAGCAGTACTTC.

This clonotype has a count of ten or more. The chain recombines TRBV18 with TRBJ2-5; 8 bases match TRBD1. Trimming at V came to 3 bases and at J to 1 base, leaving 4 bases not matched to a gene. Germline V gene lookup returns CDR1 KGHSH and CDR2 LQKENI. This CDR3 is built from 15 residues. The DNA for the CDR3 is TGTGCCAGCTCACCGCCCGGGACAGGCCAAGAGACCCAGTACTTC. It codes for CASSPPGTGQETQYF. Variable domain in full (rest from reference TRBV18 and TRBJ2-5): NAGVMQNPRHLVRRRGQEARLRCSPMKGHSHVYWYRQLPEEGLKFMVYLQKENIIDESGMPKERFSAEFPKEGPSILRIQQVVRGDSAAYFCASSPPGTGQETQYFGPGTRLLVL.

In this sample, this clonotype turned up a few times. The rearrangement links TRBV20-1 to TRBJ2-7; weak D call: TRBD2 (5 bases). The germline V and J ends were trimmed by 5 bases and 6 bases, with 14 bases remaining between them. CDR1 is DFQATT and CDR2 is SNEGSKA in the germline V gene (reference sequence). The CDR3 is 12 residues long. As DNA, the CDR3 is TGCAGTGCTGGACCCGGGGTCTCCGAGCAGTACTTC. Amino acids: CSAGPGVSEQYF.

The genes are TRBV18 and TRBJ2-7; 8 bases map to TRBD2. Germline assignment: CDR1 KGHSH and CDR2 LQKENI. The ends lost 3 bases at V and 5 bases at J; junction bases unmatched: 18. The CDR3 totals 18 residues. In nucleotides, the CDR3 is TGTGCCAGCTCACCGGAAAGCGGGCGGGAGGACCTCGGCCACGAGCAGTACTTC. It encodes CASSPESGREDLGHEQYF.

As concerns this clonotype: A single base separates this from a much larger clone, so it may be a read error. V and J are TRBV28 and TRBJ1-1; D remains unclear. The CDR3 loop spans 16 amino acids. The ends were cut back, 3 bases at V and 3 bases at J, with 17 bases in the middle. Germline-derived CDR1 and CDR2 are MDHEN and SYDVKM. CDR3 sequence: CASSFPLVKMDTEAFF. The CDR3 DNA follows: TGTGCCAGCAGTTTTCCCCTCGTCAAGATGGACACTGAAGCTTTCTTT.

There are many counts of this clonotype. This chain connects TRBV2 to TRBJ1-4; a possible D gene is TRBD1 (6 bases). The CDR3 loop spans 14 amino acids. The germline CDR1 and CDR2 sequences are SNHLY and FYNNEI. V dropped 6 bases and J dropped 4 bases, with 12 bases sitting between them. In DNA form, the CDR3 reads TGTGCCAGCAGCAACAGGGCCTTTAATGAAAAACTGTTTTTT. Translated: CASSNRAFNEKLFF.

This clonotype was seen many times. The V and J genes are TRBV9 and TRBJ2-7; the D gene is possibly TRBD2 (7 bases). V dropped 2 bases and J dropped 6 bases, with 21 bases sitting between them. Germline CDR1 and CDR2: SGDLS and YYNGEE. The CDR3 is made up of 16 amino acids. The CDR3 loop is CASSVDLGGGSSEQYF. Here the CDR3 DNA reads TGTGCCAGCAGCGTCGACCTTGGGGGGGGCAGCAGCGAGCAGTACTTC.

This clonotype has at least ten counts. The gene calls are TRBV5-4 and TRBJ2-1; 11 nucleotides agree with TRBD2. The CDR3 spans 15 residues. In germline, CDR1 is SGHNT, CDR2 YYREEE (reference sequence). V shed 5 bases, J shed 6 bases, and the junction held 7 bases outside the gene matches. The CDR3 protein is CASSMVAGGPNEQFF. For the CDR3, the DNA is TGTGCCAGCAGTATGGTAGCGGGGGGGCCCAATGAGCAGTTCTTC.

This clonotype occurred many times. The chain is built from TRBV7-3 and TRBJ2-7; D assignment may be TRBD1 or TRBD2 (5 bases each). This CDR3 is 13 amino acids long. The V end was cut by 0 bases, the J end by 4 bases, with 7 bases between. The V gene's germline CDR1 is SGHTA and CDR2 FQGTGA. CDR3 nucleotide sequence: TGTGCCAGCAGCTTAACCAGGGAGTACGAGCAGTACTTC. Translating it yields CASSLTREYEQYF.

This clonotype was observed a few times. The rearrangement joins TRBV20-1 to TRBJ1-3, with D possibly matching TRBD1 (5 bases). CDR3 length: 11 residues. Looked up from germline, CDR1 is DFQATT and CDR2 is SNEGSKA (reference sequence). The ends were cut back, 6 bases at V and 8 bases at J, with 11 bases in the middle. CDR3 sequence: CSARLTDTIYF. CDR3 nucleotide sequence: TGCAGTGCCAGGCTGACAGACACCATATATTTT.

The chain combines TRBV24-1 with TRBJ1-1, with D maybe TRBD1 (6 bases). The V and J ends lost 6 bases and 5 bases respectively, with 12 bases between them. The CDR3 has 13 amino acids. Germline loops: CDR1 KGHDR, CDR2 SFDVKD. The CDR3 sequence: CATSIRGRTEAFF. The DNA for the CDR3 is TGTGCCACCAGTATCAGGGGACGAACTGAAGCTTTCTTT.

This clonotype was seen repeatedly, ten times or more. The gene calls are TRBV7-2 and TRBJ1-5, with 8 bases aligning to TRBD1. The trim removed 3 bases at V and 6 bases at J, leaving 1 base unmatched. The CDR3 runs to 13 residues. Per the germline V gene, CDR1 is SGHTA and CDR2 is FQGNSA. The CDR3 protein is CASSLGQAQPQHF. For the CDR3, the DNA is TGTGCCAGCAGCTTGGGACAGGCTCAGCCCCAGCATTTT. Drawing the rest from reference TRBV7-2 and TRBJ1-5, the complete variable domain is GAGVSQSPSNKVTEKGKDVELRCDPISGHTALYWYRQSLGQGLEFLIYFQGNSAPDKSGLPSDRFSAERTGGSVSTLTIQRTQQEDSAVYLCASSLGQAQPQHFGDGTRLSIL.

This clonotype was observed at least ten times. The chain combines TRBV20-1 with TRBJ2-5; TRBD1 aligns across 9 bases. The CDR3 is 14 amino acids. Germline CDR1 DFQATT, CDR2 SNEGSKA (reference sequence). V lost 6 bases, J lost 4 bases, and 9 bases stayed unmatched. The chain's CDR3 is CSAVRRTGAETQYF. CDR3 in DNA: TGCAGTGCCGTGCGCCGGACAGGGGCAGAGACCCAGTACTTC.

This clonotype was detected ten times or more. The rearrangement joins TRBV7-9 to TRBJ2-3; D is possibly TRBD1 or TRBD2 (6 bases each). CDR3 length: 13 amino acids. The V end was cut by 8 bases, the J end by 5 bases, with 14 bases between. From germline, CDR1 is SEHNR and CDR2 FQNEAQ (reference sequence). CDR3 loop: CASDEGGIDTQYF. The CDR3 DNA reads TGTGCCAGCGATGAGGGGGGTATAGATACGCAGTATTTT.

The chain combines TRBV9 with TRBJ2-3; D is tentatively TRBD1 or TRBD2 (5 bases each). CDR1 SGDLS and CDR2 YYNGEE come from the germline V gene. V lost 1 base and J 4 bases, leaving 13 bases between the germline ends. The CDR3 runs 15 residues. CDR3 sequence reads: CASSVPPTAADTQYF. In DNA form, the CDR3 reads TGTGCCAGCAGCGTACCGCCGACAGCGGCAGATACGCAGTATTTT.

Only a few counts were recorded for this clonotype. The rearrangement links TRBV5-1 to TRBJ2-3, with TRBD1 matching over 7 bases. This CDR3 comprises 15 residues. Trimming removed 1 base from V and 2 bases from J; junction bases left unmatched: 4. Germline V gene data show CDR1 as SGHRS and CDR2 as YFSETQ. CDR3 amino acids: CASSLRDSFTDTQYF. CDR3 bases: TGCGCCAGCAGCTTGAGGGACAGTTTCACAGATACGCAGTATTTT.

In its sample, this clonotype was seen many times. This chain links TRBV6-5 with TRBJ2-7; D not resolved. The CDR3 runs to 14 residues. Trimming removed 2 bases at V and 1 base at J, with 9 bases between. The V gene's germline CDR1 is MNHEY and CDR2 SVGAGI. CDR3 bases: TGTGCCAGCAGTTACCTCAGTGGGTCCTACGAGCAGTACTTC. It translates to CASSYLSGSYEQYF.

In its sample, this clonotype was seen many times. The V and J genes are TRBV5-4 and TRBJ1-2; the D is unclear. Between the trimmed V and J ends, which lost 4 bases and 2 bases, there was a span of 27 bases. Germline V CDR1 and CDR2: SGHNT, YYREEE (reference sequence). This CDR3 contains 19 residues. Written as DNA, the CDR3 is TGTGCCAGCAGCGTGGACCTCGGGATCGTAACCGGAAGCAACTATGGCTACACCTTC. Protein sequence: CASSVDLGIVTGSNYGYTF.

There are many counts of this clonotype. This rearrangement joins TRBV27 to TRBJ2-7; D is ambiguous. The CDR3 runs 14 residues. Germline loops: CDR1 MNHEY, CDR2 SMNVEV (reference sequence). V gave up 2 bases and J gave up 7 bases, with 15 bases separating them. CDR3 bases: TGTGCCAGCAGTTTAGCAGGTCCCGGTAGGGAGCAGTACGTC. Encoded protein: CASSLAGPGREQYV.

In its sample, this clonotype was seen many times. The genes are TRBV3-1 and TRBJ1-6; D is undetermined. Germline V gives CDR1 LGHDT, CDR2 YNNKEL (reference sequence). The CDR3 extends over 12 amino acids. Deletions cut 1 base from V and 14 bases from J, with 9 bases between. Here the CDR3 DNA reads TGTGCCAGCAGCCAAGGGGAGCGGACCCTCCACTTT. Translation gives CASSQGERTLHF.

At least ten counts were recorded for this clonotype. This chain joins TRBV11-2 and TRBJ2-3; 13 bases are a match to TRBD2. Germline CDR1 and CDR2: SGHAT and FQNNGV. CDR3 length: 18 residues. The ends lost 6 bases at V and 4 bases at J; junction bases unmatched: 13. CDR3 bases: TGTGCCAGCAGTCGGGGGACTAGCGGGGCTTCACTTGCAGATACGCAGTATTTT. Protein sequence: CASSRGTSGASLADTQYF.

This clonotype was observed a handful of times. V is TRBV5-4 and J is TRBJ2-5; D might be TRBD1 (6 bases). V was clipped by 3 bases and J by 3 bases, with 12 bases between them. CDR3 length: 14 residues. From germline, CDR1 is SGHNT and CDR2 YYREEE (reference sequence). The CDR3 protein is CASSSQTGEETQYF. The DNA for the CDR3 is TGTGCCAGCAGCTCTCAGACAGGCGAAGAGACCCAGTACTTC.

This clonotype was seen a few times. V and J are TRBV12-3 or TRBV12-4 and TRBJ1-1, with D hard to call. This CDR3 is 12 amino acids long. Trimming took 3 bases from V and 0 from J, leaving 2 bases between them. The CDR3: CASSFMNTEAFF. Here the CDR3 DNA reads TGTGCCAGCAGTTTTATGAACACTGAAGCTTTCTTT.